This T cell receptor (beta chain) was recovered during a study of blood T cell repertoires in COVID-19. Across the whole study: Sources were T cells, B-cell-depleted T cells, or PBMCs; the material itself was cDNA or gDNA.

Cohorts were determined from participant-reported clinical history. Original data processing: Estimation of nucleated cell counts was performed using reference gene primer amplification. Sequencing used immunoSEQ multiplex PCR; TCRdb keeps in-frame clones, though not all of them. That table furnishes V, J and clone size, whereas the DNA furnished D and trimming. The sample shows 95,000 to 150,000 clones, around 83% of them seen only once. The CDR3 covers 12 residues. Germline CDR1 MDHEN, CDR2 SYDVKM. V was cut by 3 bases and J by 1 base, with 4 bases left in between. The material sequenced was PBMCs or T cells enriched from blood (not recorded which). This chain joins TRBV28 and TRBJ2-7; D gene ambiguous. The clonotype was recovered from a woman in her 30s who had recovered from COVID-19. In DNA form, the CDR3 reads TGTGCCAGCAGTTTCCCTTCCTACGAGCAGTACTTC. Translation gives CASSFPSYEQYF.